This entry lists 8 T cell receptor beta chains sequenced from one sample in a study of OX40 agonist ivuxolimab in advanced cancers. The data were produced by immunoSEQ multiplex PCR, yet TCRdb's version contains in-frame clones alone and is incomplete. The sample records some 37,000 clones, more than 75% being singletons. This specimen was CD4+ or CD8+ T cells sorted from blood, taken in a trial of the OX40 agonist ivuxolimab. The receptor set was obtained from an adult with an advanced solid tumor such as melanoma, head and neck, liver or kidney cancer.

The chain uses TRBV5-8 and TRBJ1-1; D remains ambiguous. V shed 1 base and J shed 7 bases, with 8 bases lying between them. CDR1 SGHTS and CDR2 YDEGEE come from the germline V gene. The CDR3 has 12 amino acids. The CDR3 sequence: CASSLWMIEAFF. CDR3 nucleotides: TGTGCCAGCAGCTTGTGGATGATTGAAGCTTTCTTT.

The chain employs TRBV19 and TRBJ2-7, with TRBD1 as a possible D gene (5 bases). This CDR3 region has 13 residues. Trimming left V 3 bases short and J 5 bases short, with 11 bases between. The germline V gene has CDR1 LNHDA and CDR2 SQIVND (reference sequence). The CDR3 sequence: CASSIKTANEQYF. DNA of the CDR3: TGTGCCAGTAGTATCAAGACAGCTAACGAGCAGTACTTC. The full variable domain, completed using reference TRBV19 and TRBJ2-7, is DGGITQSPKYLFRKEGQNVTLSCEQNLNHDAMYWYRQDPGQGLRLIYYSQIVNDFQKGDIAEGYSVSREKKESFPLTVTSAQKNPTAFYLCASSIKTANEQYFGPGTRLTVT.

The genes are TRBV7-8 and TRBJ2-7; 12 bases fit TRBD2. Germline assignment: CDR1 SGHVS and CDR2 FQNEAQ. V gave up 3 bases and J gave up 3 bases; unmatched junction bases: 3. The CDR3 runs to 15 residues. The CDR3, as DNA: TGTGCCAGCAGCTTTCGACTAGCGGGGGACTACGAGCAGTACTTC. It translates to CASSFRLAGDYEQYF.

The chain joins TRBV19 to TRBJ2-3; D remains ambiguous. Germline assignment: CDR1 LNHDA and CDR2 SQIVND (reference sequence). V was cut by 6 bases and J by 6 bases, with 16 bases left in between. This CDR3 is 14 amino acids long. CDR3 sequence (DNA): TGTGCCAGTAGCCCCCCCTCCGCGTGGGATACGCAGTATTTT. Translated, it gives CASSPPSAWDTQYF.

V is TRBV5-4 and J is TRBJ2-5; 8 nucleotides match TRBD1. Germline V gene data show CDR1 as SGHNT and CDR2 as YYREEE (reference sequence). CDR3 size: 14 residues. J was trimmed by 5 bases and V by 4 bases; bases with no gene match: 7. CDR3 in amino acids: CASSLRGQAETQYF. In nucleotides, the CDR3 is TGTGCCAGCAGCCTCAGGGGACAGGCCGAGACCCAGTACTTC.

This clone was picked up a small number of times. CDR3 DNA sequence: TGTGCCAGCTCGCCAAAAGGGCCAGCAGCCTACGAGCAGTACTTC. Encoded protein: CASSPKGPAAYEQYF. This chain uses TRBV18 with TRBJ2-7, with no clear D. The length of the CDR3 is 15 residues. Germline V gene lookup returns CDR1 KGHSH and CDR2 LQKENI. Trimming took off 6 bases at V and 2 bases at J, with 17 bases between the two ends.

The chain links TRBV27 to TRBJ2-2; maybe TRBD2 (6 bases). V gave up 6 bases and J gave up 0 bases, with 17 bases separating them. This CDR3 has 17 residues. Germline CDR1 MNHEY, CDR2 SMNVEV (reference sequence). CDR3 in amino acids: CASRTPRGRANTGELFF. The CDR3 DNA reads as TGTGCCAGCAGAACCCCACGGGGGAGAGCGAACACCGGGGAGCTGTTTTTT.

The V call is TRBV29-1, the J call TRBJ2-7; a weak D match, TRBD1 (6 bases). CDR1 and CDR2 from the germline V gene are SQVTM and ANQGSEA. V was cut by 6 bases and J by 2 bases, with 14 bases left in between. The CDR3 is 13 amino acids. The CDR3 reads CSVGTGSPYEQYF. For the CDR3, the DNA is TGCAGCGTGGGTACAGGGAGCCCCTACGAGCAGTACTTC.